The clone carrying this TCR beta chain was recorded at least ten times. The data derive from a study of T cells in Graves' hyperthyroidism and ophthalmopathy. Researchers took RNA transcripts and amplified the TCR beta CDR3 regions from them. The TCR CDR3 was amplified in a first-round RT-PCR using the HTBI primer set. TCRdb processed the multiplex PCR reads anew with MiXCR; each CDR3 protein has one entry. The sample contains around 480,000 distinct CDR3 sequences, about an eighth of which appear only once. Sequences were obtained from blood. This TCR came from a woman aged 18-29 years with Graves' hyperthyroidism.

The CDR3 is CASSLGGQGAGTEAFF. DNA for the CDR3: TGTGCCAGCAGCTTAGGGGGGCAGGGGGCCGGAACTGAAGCTTTCTTT. The chain joins TRBV7-2 to TRBJ1-1; 8 bases map to TRBD1. Trimming cost V 1 base and J 5 bases; bases outside gene matches: 9. Germline CDR1 reads SGHTA; CDR2 reads FQGNSA. The CDR3 sequence is 16 residues long.